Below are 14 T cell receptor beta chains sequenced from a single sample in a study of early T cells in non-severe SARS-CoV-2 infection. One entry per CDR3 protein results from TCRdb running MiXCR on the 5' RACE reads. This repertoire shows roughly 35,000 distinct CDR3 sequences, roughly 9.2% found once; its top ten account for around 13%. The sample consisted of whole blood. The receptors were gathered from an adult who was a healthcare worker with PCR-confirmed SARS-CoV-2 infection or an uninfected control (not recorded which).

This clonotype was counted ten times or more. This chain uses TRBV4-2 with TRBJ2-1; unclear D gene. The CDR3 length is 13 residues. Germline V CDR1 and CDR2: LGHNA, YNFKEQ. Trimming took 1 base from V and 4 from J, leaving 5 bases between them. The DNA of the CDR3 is TGTGCCAGCAGCCAAGCTGGTTACAATGAGCAGTTCTTC. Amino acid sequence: CASSQAGYNEQFF.

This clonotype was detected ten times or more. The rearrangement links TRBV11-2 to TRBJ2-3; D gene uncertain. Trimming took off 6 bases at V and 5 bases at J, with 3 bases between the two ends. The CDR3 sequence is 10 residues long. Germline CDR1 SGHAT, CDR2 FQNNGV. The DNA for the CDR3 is TGTGCCAGCAGAAAAGATACGCAGTATTTT. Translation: CASRKDTQYF.

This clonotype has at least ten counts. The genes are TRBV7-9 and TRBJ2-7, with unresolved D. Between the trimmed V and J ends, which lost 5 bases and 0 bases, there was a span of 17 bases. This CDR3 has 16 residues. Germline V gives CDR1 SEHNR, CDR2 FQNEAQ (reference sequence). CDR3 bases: TGTGCCAGCAGCCATTTCACCGGGCCGAACTCCTACGAGCAGTACTTC. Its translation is CASSHFTGPNSYEQYF.

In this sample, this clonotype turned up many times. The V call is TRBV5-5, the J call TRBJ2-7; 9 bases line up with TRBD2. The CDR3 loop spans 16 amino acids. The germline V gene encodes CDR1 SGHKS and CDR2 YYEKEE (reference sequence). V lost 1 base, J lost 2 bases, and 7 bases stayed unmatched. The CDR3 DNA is TGTGCCAGCAGCTTGCTAGCGGGGTTTGAGGCCTACGAGCAGTACTTC. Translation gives CASSLLAGFEAYEQYF.

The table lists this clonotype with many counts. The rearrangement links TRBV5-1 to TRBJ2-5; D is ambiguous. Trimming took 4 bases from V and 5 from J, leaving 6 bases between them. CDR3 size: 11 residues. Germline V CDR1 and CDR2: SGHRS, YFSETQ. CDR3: CASSAWETQYF. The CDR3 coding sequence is TGCGCCAGCAGCGCCTGGGAGACCCAGTACTTC.

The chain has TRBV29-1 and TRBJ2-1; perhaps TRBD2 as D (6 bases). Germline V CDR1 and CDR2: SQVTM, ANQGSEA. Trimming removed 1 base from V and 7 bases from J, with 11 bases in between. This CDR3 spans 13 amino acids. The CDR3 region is CSVEGWGDNEQFF. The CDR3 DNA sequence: TGCAGCGTTGAAGGATGGGGGGATAATGAGCAGTTCTTC.

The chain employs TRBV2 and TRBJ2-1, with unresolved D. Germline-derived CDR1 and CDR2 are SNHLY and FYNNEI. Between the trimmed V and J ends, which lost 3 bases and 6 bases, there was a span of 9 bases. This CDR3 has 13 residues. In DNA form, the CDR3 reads TGTGCCAGCAGTGACCAAGGTCGCAATGAGCAGTTCTTC. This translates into CASSDQGRNEQFF.

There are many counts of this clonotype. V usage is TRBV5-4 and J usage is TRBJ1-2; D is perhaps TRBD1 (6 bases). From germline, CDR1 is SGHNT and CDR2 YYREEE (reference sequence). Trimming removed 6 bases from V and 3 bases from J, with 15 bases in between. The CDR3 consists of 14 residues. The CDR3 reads CASTRDKSDYGYTF. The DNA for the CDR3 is TGTGCCAGCACCCGGGACAAAAGTGACTATGGCTACACCTTC. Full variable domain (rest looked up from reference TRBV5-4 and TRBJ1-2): ETGVTQSPTHLIKTRGQQVTLRCSSQSGHNTVSWYQQALGQGPQFIFQYYREEENGRGNFPPRFSGLQFPNYSSELNVNALELDDSALYLCASTRDKSDYGYTFGSGTRLTVV.

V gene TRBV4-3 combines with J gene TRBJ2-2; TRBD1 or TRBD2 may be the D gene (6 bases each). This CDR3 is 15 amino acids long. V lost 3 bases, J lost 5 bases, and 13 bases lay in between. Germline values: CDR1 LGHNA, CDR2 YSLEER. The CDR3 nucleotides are TGCGCCAGCAGCCAGGAAAGGGGGGCAACCGGGGAGCTGTTTTTT. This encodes CASSQERGATGELFF.

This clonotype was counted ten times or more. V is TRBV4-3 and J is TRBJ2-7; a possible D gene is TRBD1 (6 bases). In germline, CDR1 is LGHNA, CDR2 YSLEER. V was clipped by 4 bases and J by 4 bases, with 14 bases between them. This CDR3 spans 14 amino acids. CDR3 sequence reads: CASSRERGTYEQYF. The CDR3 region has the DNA TGCGCCAGCAGCCGCGAAAGAGGGACATACGAGCAGTACTTC.

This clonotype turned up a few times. CDR3 sequence (DNA): TGTGCCAGCAGCTTCGACAGGGCAGGGAGCTCCTACAATGAGCAGTTCTTC. This translates into CASSFDRAGSSYNEQFF. This rearrangement joins TRBV7-6 to TRBJ2-1; 7 bases are shared with TRBD1. There are 17 residues in the CDR3. Per the germline V gene, CDR1 is SGHVS and CDR2 is FNYEAQ. The J segment lost 0 bases and the V segment lost 3 bases, leaving 8 bases of the junction unmatched. The full variable domain, rest sourced from reference TRBV7-6 and TRBJ2-1, is GAGVSQSPRYKVTKRGQDVALRCDPISGHVSLYWYRQALGQGPEFLTYFNYEAQQDKSGLPNDRFSAERPEGSISTLTIQRTEQRDSAMYRCASSFDRAGSSYNEQFFGPGTRLTVL.

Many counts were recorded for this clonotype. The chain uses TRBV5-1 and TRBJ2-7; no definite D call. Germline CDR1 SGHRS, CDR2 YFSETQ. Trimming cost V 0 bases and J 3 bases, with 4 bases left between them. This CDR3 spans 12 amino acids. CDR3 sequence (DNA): TGCGCCAGCAGCTTGGCCCTCTACGAGCAGTACTTC. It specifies CASSLALYEQYF.

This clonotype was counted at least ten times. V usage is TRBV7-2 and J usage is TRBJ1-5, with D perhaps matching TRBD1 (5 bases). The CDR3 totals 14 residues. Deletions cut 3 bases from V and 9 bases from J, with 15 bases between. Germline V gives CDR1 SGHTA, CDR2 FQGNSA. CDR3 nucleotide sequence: TGTGCCAGCAGCTTCGGGGGTCTCCGGTTGCCCCAGCATTTT. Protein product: CASSFGGLRLPQHF.

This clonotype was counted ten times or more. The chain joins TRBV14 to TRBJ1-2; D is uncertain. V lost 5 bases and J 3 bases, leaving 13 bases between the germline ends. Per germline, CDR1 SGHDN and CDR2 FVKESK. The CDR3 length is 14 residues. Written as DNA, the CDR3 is TGTGCCAGCAGCGAAGGCGAGGCTTACTATGGCTACACCTTC. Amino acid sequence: CASSEGEAYYGYTF.